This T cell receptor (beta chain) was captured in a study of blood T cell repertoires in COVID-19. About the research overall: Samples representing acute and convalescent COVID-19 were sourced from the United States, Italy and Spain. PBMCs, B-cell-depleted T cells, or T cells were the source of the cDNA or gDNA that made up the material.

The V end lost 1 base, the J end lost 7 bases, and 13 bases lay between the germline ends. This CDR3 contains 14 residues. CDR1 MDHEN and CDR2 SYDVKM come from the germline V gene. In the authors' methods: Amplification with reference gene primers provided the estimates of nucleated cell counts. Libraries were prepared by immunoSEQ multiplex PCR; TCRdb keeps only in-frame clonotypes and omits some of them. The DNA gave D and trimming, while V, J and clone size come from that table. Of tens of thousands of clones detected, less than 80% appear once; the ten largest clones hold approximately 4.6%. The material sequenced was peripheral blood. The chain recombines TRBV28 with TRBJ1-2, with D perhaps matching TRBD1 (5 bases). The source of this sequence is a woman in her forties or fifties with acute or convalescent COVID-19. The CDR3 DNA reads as TGTGCCAGCAGTTTATTGGGGATGGGGGGTGGCTACACCTTC. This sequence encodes CASSLLGMGGGYTF.